Shown below are 19 T cell receptor beta chains from a single sample sequenced in a study of regulatory T cells in long-lasting Graves disease. Combining iRepertoire HTBI primers with Arm-PCR of CDR3 regions, the authors built TCR beta libraries. A single record per CDR3 protein comes from TCRdb applying MiXCR to the multiplex PCR reads. Seen here are around 500,000 distinct CDR3 sequences, 15% to 20% observed once, and the top ten hold around 25%. Stated time point: newly diagnosed GD, antithyroid drugs for less than 3 months. RNA isolated from PBMCs was used to make the TCR library. This sample was shared with a second study, whose subject was T cells in Graves' hyperthyroidism and ophthalmopathy.

The starting material was peripheral blood mononuclear cells (PBMCs), obtained at new diagnosis, from a patient treated with antithyroid drugs. Source of these receptors: a woman aged 35-65 years with Graves disease.

The sample holds many counts of this clonotype. V gene TRBV3-1 combines with J gene TRBJ1-6; TRBD1 matches at 9 bases. J lost 5 bases, V lost 5 bases, and 4 bases had no gene match. The CDR3 totals 15 residues. The germline CDR1 and CDR2 sequences are LGHDT and YNNKEL (reference sequence). CDR3 sequence (DNA): TGTGCCAGCAGCGTAGGGACAGGGAATAATTCACCCCTCCACTTT. This codes for CASSVGTGNNSPLHF.

This chain links TRBV28 with TRBJ1-5; tentative D call: TRBD1 (6 bases). The germline V gene has CDR1 MDHEN and CDR2 SYDVKM. The ends were cut back, 6 bases at V and 0 bases at J, with 15 bases in the middle. The length of the CDR3 is 16 residues. CDR3 region: CASSRGGQGSNQPQHF. CDR3 nucleotide sequence: TGTGCCAGCAGCAGAGGGGGGCAGGGTAGCAATCAGCCCCAGCATTTT. Full variable domain (outside the CDR3, taken from reference TRBV28 and TRBJ1-5): DVKVTQSSRYLVKRTGEKVFLECVQDMDHENMFWYRQDPGLGLRLIYFSYDVKMKEKGDIPEGYSVSREKKERFSLILESASTNQTSMYLCASSRGGQGSNQPQHFGDGTRLSIL.

This clonotype was counted between two and nine times. The CDR3 here is CASSWKGASNQPQHF. Here the CDR3 DNA reads TGTGCCAGCAGTTGGAAGGGGGCAAGCAATCAGCCCCAGCATTTT. V is TRBV6-9 and J is TRBJ1-5, with 7 nucleotides matching TRBD1. V gave up 4 bases and J gave up 1 base; unmatched junction bases: 4. Per the germline V gene, CDR1 is MNHGY and CDR2 is SVAAGI. This CDR3 spans 15 amino acids.

This clonotype was seen many times. Germline and junction disagree at one end, which may indicate a read error. The chain links TRBV12-3 or TRBV12-4 to TRBJ1-1; no clear D gene. The CDR3 totals 13 residues. CDR3 in DNA: TGTGCCAGCAGTTTAGACCTCCGGGCTACAGTCCTCTTT. This codes for CASSLDLRATVLF.

In this sample, this clonotype turned up a few times. The chain carries TRBV18 and TRBJ2-2; TRBD2 agrees at 8 bases. The germline CDR1 and CDR2 sequences are KGHSH and LQKENI. V shed 3 bases, J shed 7 bases, and the junction held 4 bases outside the gene matches. The CDR3 runs 14 residues. The CDR3 spells CASSPGLGHGELFF. The DNA for the CDR3 is TGTGCCAGCTCACCGGGACTAGGGCACGGGGAGCTGTTTTTT.

The table lists this clonotype with a few counts. The chain employs TRBV20-1 and TRBJ1-5; D is possibly TRBD1 (5 bases). From germline, CDR1 is DFQATT and CDR2 SNEGSKA (reference sequence). The ends were cut back, 3 bases at V and 9 bases at J, with 21 bases in the middle. This CDR3 comprises 15 residues. This CDR3 reads CSASNGGRVDGPQHF. For the CDR3, the DNA is TGCAGTGCTAGCAATGGGGGGAGGGTCGACGGGCCCCAGCATTTT.

In its sample, this clonotype was seen a few times. J is TRBJ1-2 and V is TRBV10-3; TRBD1 agrees at 10 bases. The CDR3 is 15 amino acids. CDR1 is ENHRY, CDR2 SYGVKD, per germline. V shed 4 bases, J shed 4 bases, and the junction held 6 bases outside the gene matches. In DNA form, the CDR3 reads TGTGCCATCAGTGGCCGGGACAGGGGTTCCTATGGCTACACCTTC. It is translated as CAISGRDRGSYGYTF.

There are many counts of this clonotype. This chain links TRBV5-8 with TRBJ1-2, with 7 positions matching TRBD1. V lost 3 bases and J lost 0; bases outside the gene matches: 5. Germline V gene data show CDR1 as SGHTS and CDR2 as YDEGEE. The CDR3 is 15 residues long. CDR3 sequence (DNA): TGTGCCAGCAGCTCGTGGGACAGAGCTAACTATGGCTACACCTTC. Translated, it gives CASSSWDRANYGYTF.

This clonotype came up many times. The V gene is TRBV28, the J gene TRBJ1-2; maybe TRBD1 (6 bases). The germline gives CDR1 MDHEN, CDR2 SYDVKM. This CDR3 is built from 16 residues. Trimming cost V 6 bases and J 6 bases, with 23 bases left between them. This CDR3 reads CASSQTPAGGGDGYTF. The CDR3, as DNA: TGTGCCAGCAGCCAAACCCCGGCTGGGGGCGGGGATGGCTACACCTTC.

This clonotype showed up many times. V and J are TRBV28 and TRBJ1-1, with D possibly matching TRBD1 (5 bases). The germline V gene encodes CDR1 MDHEN and CDR2 SYDVKM. The CDR3 is 14 amino acids. V lost 5 bases to trimming and J lost 6 bases, with 16 bases between them. In DNA, the CDR3 is TGTGCCAGCAGTACACTCGGGACCGCGGCTGAAGCTTTCTTT. This gives the protein CASSTLGTAAEAFF.

The chain links TRBV20-1 to TRBJ1-5; maybe TRBD1 (5 bases). Germline V gene sequence: CDR1 DFQATT, CDR2 SNEGSKA (reference sequence). This CDR3 has 14 amino acids. V was clipped by 3 bases and J by 1 base, with 10 bases between them. CDR3 loop: CSARRGTSNQPQHF. The CDR3 bases are TGCAGTGCTAGGAGGGGCACGAGCAATCAGCCCCAGCATTTT.

This sequence joins TRBV7-9 and TRBJ1-5; maybe TRBD1 (6 bases). Germline V gene lookup returns CDR1 SEHNR and CDR2 FQNEAQ (reference sequence). V was clipped by 5 bases and J by 7 bases, with 15 bases between them. This CDR3 comprises 14 residues. This CDR3 reads CASSPQGKGQPQHF. The CDR3 DNA reads TGTGCCAGCAGCCCTCAGGGGAAAGGGCAGCCCCAGCATTTT.

This clonotype was observed a few times. The V call is TRBV7-9, the J call TRBJ1-2; TRBD1 is a possible D gene (5 bases). The CDR3 is made up of 14 amino acids. CDR1 SEHNR and CDR2 FQNEAQ come from the germline V gene (reference sequence). V lost 1 base and J lost 4, with 10 bases in between. The CDR3 here is CASSLGAGSYGYTF. CDR3 DNA sequence: TGTGCCAGCAGCTTAGGGGCAGGGAGCTATGGCTACACCTTC.

With respect to this clonotype: With a much larger clone just one base away, this may be a read error. The J gene is TRBJ2-5, the V gene TRBV12-3 or TRBV12-4; D ambiguous. Near its end, the DNA agrees better with TRBJ2-1, so the J call may be wrong. The CDR3 sequence is 14 residues long. The CDR3 DNA is TGTGCCAGCAGTAAGAGGAACGAGGCCCACGAGCAGTTCTTC. It specifies CASSKRNEAHEQFF.

Only a few counts were recorded for this clonotype. An end of the junction differs from the germline gene, which may be a read error. The DNA for the CDR3 is TGCGCCAGCAGGTTGGGAGGAGACGGCAATCAGCCCCAGCATTTT. This codes for CASRLGGDGNQPQHF. The gene calls are TRBV5-1 and TRBJ1-5; D uncertain. CDR3 length equals 15 residues. CDR1 is SGHRS, CDR2 YFSETQ, per germline.

This clonotype appeared a few times. V and J are TRBV27 and TRBJ2-1; a weak D match, TRBD2 (6 bases). The CDR3 sequence is 18 residues long. Germline V gene data show CDR1 as MNHEY and CDR2 as SMNVEV (reference sequence). With 0 bases removed from V and 0 bases from J, the gap between germline ends came to 15 bases. CDR3 sequence (DNA): TGTGCCAGCAGTTTATCCCTCCGCGGAGGGAGCTCCTACAATGAGCAGTTCTTC. Its protein is CASSLSLRGGSSYNEQFF.

On this clonotype itself: The junction shows a germline mismatch at one end, possibly a read error. V is TRBV5-4 and J is TRBJ2-7; either TRBD1 or TRBD2 may fit D (5 bases each). Germline V CDR1 and CDR2: SGHNT, YYREEE (reference sequence). The CDR3 is made up of 13 amino acids. The CDR3 bases are TGTGCCAGCAGCATATCTCCCGGGGCCCTAGGGGACTTC. Its protein is CASSISPGALGDF.

The rearrangement links TRBV5-1 to TRBJ2-7; D gene ambiguous. Germline loops: CDR1 SGHRS, CDR2 YFSETQ. The V and J ends lost 3 bases and 2 bases respectively, with 9 bases between them. CDR3 size: 13 residues. Written as DNA, the CDR3 is TGCGCCAGCAGCTCCGGGTTCGCCTACGAGCAGTACTTC. Residues: CASSSGFAYEQYF.

Ten or more counts support this clonotype. The rearrangement links TRBV6-7 to TRBJ2-1; D is undetermined. TRBV6-7 is an ORF, and what it does is uncertain. The CDR3 is 10 amino acids. V was trimmed by 8 bases and J by 12 bases, leaving 11 bases between them. The CDR3 loop is CASPSLGQFF. The CDR3, as DNA: TGTGCCAGCCCTTCTTTGGGGCAGTTCTTC.